This T cell receptor beta chain was documented in a study of blood T cells in healthy people across ages. Broader study findings: Among T cells, TCR beta diversity per million cells dropped roughly linearly as age rose.

The use of a sample-barcoded 5' primer and a J-beta primer mix characterized a second PCR of about 7 to 12 cycles. TCRdb recomputed calls from the 5' RACE reads with MiXCR, one row per CDR3 protein. Of hundreds of thousands of distinct CDR3 sequences listed, about 55% are singletons. Samples had at least 7 million PBMCs isolated from them. V trimming: 4 bases; J trimming: 3 bases; junction bases outside the gene matches: 4. CDR3 length: 14 amino acids. Germline V gene lookup returns CDR1 LNHNV and CDR2 YYDKDF (reference sequence). A few counts support this clonotype. The antigen is undetermined. The chain is built from TRBV15 and TRBJ2-5, with 8 bases lining up with TRBD1. Specimen: blood. This clonotype was sampled from an elderly man in good health. The CDR3 loop reads CATSIDRGKETQYF. Written as DNA, the CDR3 is TGTGCCACCAGCATTGACAGGGGCAAAGAGACCCAGTACTTC. Full variable domain (rest looked up from reference TRBV15 and TRBJ2-5): DAMVIQNPRYQVTQFGKPVTLSCSQTLNHNVMYWYQQKSSQAPKLLFHYYDKDFNNEADTPDNFQSRRPNTSFCFLDIRSPGLGDTAMYLCATSIDRGKETQYFGPGTRLLVL.